This T cell receptor beta chain was observed in a study of early T cells in non-severe SARS-CoV-2 infection. Study at large: Unsorted whole-blood RNA was sequenced in bulk, leaving chains unpaired. Study conclusions and caveats: Private and CD4 specificities were missed by VDJdb matching, skewed to anti-spike CD8.

This clonotype was seen many times. Its antigen remains unknown. Germline V gives CDR1 SEHNR, CDR2 FQNEAQ (reference sequence). The V end was cut by 5 bases, the J end by 0 bases, with 11 bases between. The CDR3 covers 16 residues. Attachment of unique molecular identifiers to individual cDNA molecules was performed. TCRdb independently ran MiXCR on the 5' RACE reads; one entry per CDR3 protein. The table includes tens of thousands of distinct CDR3 sequences, around 10% detected once. Sequenced material: whole blood, taken at baseline. This chain joins TRBV7-9 and TRBJ1-6, with D unclear. This clonotype originated in an adult who was a healthcare worker with PCR-confirmed SARS-CoV-2 infection or an uninfected control (not recorded which). The CDR3 coding sequence is TGTGCCAGCAGCCCTCAGGAGAGCTCCTATAATTCACCCCTCCACTTT. Protein product: CASSPQESSYNSPLHF.